One and the same sample provided the 18 T cell receptor beta chains below, sequenced in a study of T cells in localized non-small cell lung cancer. This table comes from immunoSEQ multiplex PCR, and its TCRdb copy is limited to in-frame clones, with some not included. The table has 90,000 to 100,000 clones, roughly 90% seen once. This specimen was PBMCs, taken before any cancer treatment. The origin of the receptors is a woman aged 40-75 years with stage II squamous cell lung carcinoma.

This clone was observed once. The V and J genes are TRBV5-6 and TRBJ2-1; 11 bases align to TRBD1. The CDR3 length is 16 residues. The J segment lost 8 bases and the V segment lost 4 bases, leaving 11 bases of the junction unmatched. Germline CDR1 is SGHDT and CDR2 is YYEEEE. CDR3 sequence reads: CASSQTWTGGFDEQFF. CDR3 nucleotides: TGTGCCAGCAGCCAAACTTGGACAGGGGGCTTCGATGAGCAGTTCTTC.

The rearrangement links TRBV5-4 to TRBJ1-1, with TRBD1 matching over 8 bases. The CDR3 sequence is 14 residues long. From germline, CDR1 is SGHNT and CDR2 YYREEE (reference sequence). The J segment lost 4 bases and the V segment lost 3 bases, leaving 5 bases of the junction unmatched. The DNA for the CDR3 is TGTGCCAGCAGCTCATACAGGGGGGGCACTGAAGCTTTCTTT. This translates into CASSSYRGGTEAFF. The whole variable domain, remainder taken from reference TRBV5-4 and TRBJ1-1, is ETGVTQSPTHLIKTRGQQVTLRCSSQSGHNTVSWYQQALGQGPQFIFQYYREEENGRGNFPPRFSGLQFPNYSSELNVNALELDDSALYLCASSSYRGGTEAFFGQGTRLTVV.

The CDR3 is CASSRGQGARGYTF. DNA of the CDR3: TGTGCCAGCAGTCGGGGACAGGGGGCGCGTGGCTACACCTTC. The chain joins TRBV5-8 to TRBJ1-2; 12 positions match TRBD1. Trimming removed 5 bases from V and 7 bases from J; junction bases left unmatched: 6. In germline, CDR1 is SGHTS, CDR2 YDEGEE. CDR3 length: 14 residues.

The V gene is TRBV5-4, the J gene TRBJ1-2; 9 bases line up with TRBD1. Losses at the gene ends were 2 bases for V and 4 bases for J; bases not matched to a gene: 6. The CDR3 is made up of 15 amino acids. Germline V gene sequence: CDR1 SGHNT, CDR2 YYREEE (reference sequence). The CDR3 sequence: CASSFGQGKGYGYTF. Here the CDR3 DNA reads TGTGCCAGCAGCTTTGGACAGGGGAAGGGCTATGGCTACACCTTC.

This clone was seen more than once but under ten times. The chain carries TRBV9 and TRBJ2-2; D ambiguous. The germline V gene encodes CDR1 SGDLS and CDR2 YYNGEE. V shed 1 base and J shed 4 bases, with 2 bases lying between them. The CDR3 has 12 amino acids. CDR3 sequence: CASSVLTGELFF. The CDR3 DNA is TGTGCCAGCAGCGTACTCACCGGGGAGCTGTTTTTT.

The chain joins TRBV27 to TRBJ2-3; D gene ambiguous. This CDR3 spans 12 amino acids. V lost 5 bases and J lost 2, with 5 bases in between. Germline V gene data show CDR1 as MNHEY and CDR2 as SMNVEV (reference sequence). The CDR3 protein is CASSSVTDTQYF. The CDR3 nucleotides are TGTGCCAGCAGTAGCGTCACAGATACGCAGTATTTT.

The gene calls are TRBV27 and TRBJ2-1, with D possibly matching TRBD1 (5 bases). The CDR3 is 12 amino acids. Looked up from germline, CDR1 is MNHEY and CDR2 is SMNVEV (reference sequence). V was clipped by 3 bases and J by 10 bases, with 10 bases between them. CDR3 protein: CASSFRRQEQFF. Here the CDR3 DNA reads TGTGCCAGCAGTTTCCGACGACAGGAGCAGTTCTTC.

The chain combines TRBV30 with TRBJ2-7, with D possibly being TRBD1 or TRBD2 (6 bases each). Trimming took off 3 bases at V and 6 bases at J, with 12 bases between the two ends. Germline CDR1 and CDR2: GTSNPN and SVGIG (reference sequence). The CDR3 covers 12 residues. CDR3 residues: CAWRRGESEQYF. The CDR3 nucleotides read TGTGCCTGGAGAAGGGGGGAATCCGAGCAGTACTTC.

The DNA of the CDR3 is TGTGCCAGCAGTTTATCGAGGGGTTACGAGCAGTACTTC. It codes for CASSLSRGYEQYF. The V call is TRBV27, the J call TRBJ2-7, with D possibly called TRBD1 or TRBD2 (5 bases each). The germline V and J ends were trimmed by 0 bases and 4 bases, with 7 bases remaining between them. The CDR3 has 13 residues. CDR1 and CDR2 (germline): MNHEY, SMNVEV (reference sequence).

The chain recombines TRBV5-1 with TRBJ2-3; 13 bases align to TRBD2. Trimming cost V 7 bases and J 2 bases; bases outside gene matches: 1. The CDR3 runs 14 residues. Germline CDR1 SGHRS, CDR2 YFSETQ. The CDR3: CASGLAGATDTQYF. In DNA, the CDR3 is TGCGCCAGCGGACTAGCGGGAGCCACAGATACGCAGTATTTT.

CDR3 coding DNA: TGTGCCAGCACCGCAGGGAGTGGTGGCAATCAGCCCCAGCATTTT. This translates into CASTAGSGGNQPQHF. The V call is TRBV6-5, the J call TRBJ1-5, with a tentative D call TRBD1 (5 bases). The V end was cut by 7 bases, the J end by 2 bases, with 15 bases between. CDR3 size: 15 residues. Germline V gene sequence: CDR1 MNHEY, CDR2 SVGAGI.

The V gene is TRBV5-4, the J gene TRBJ1-1; 9 nucleotides match TRBD1. The germline CDR1 and CDR2 sequences are SGHNT and YYREEE (reference sequence). The CDR3 runs to 16 residues. V dropped 4 bases and J dropped 4; count of bases not matched to a gene: 11. As DNA, the CDR3 is TGTGCCAGCAGCATATTCACCGGACAGGGGCGCACTGAAGCTTTCTTT. This gives the protein CASSIFTGQGRTEAFF.

This chain joins TRBV5-6 and TRBJ1-4; D is perhaps TRBD1 (5 bases). Deletions cut 1 base from V and 5 bases from J, with 12 bases between. The CDR3 length is 15 residues. The V gene's germline CDR1 is SGHDT and CDR2 YYEEEE. The CDR3 loop reads CASSLMWDLNEKLFF. For the CDR3, the DNA is TGTGCCAGCAGCTTGATGTGGGACTTAAATGAAAAACTGTTTTTT.

The CDR3 nucleotides are TGTGCCAGCAGTTACTCGTTTAGCACCTACGAGCAGTACTTC. Amino acids: CASSYSFSTYEQYF. The chain combines TRBV6-5 with TRBJ2-7; D is uncertain. In germline, CDR1 is MNHEY, CDR2 SVGAGI. This CDR3 contains 14 residues. V shed 0 bases and J shed 2 bases, with 8 bases lying between them.

The gene calls are TRBV13 and TRBJ2-7, with D possibly TRBD1 on 7 matching bases. The V gene lost 3 bases and the J gene lost 6 bases, with 9 bases spanning the gap. Germline V CDR1 and CDR2: PRHDT, FYEKMQ (reference sequence). The CDR3 spans 12 residues. The CDR3 nucleotides are TGTGCCAGCAGCTTCAGGGGGGCCGAGCAGTACTTC. Its protein product is CASSFRGAEQYF.

This rearrangement joins TRBV5-4 to TRBJ2-5; 7 bases are shared with TRBD1. Trimming removed 2 bases from V and 7 bases from J; junction bases left unmatched: 5. CDR1 and CDR2 from the germline V gene are SGHNT and YYREEE (reference sequence). This CDR3 is 13 amino acids long. For the CDR3, the DNA is TGTGCCAGCAGCTTTGAGGGGACAGTGACCCAGTACTTC. This encodes CASSFEGTVTQYF.

The genes are TRBV6-5 and TRBJ1-4; no firm D call. The length of the CDR3 is 14 residues. The germline CDR1 and CDR2 sequences are MNHEY and SVGAGI. V lost 0 bases and J 8 bases, leaving 10 bases between the germline ends. The CDR3 spells CASSYSTSREKLFF. DNA for the CDR3: TGTGCCAGCAGTTACTCGACGTCCCGGGAAAAACTGTTTTTT.

The chain joins TRBV7-9 to TRBJ2-3; no reliable D call. This CDR3 comprises 11 residues. The V gene lost 1 base and the J gene lost 6 bases, with 2 bases spanning the gap. The germline V gene encodes CDR1 SEHNR and CDR2 FQNEAQ (reference sequence). For the CDR3, the DNA is TGTGCCAGCAGCTTAGAGGATACGCAGTATTTT. It translates to CASSLEDTQYF.